The rows below give T cell receptor beta chains drawn from one sample of a study of T-cell memory formation after mild COVID-19. TCRdb analysed the 5' RACE reads with MiXCR anew, one entry per CDR3 protein. The table shows roughly 89,000 distinct CDR3 sequences, with more than 12% occurring only once. The source material was PBMCs or a T cell subset sorted from them (not recorded which). All receptors derive from a young man who had mild COVID-19 (a few samples of this study predate the infection). Cell type and time point are not known. Both conserved end residues are part of each CDR3. A D gene is named only where the DNA matches it firmly. The size of a clone is reported for some rows only, either as once, few or many, or as a class for expanded clones.

cdr3_aa: CASSVLPGNSYEKYF
cdr3_nt: TGTGCCAGCAGTGTGTTACCAGGGAACTCCTACGAGAAGTACTTC
cdr3_length: 15
clone_size: -
d_call: -
v_call: TRBV27
j_call: TRBJ2-7

cdr3_aa: CASSQTGTASYEQYF
cdr3_nt: TGCGCCAGCAGCCAAACCGGGACAGCATCCTACGAGCAGTACTTC
cdr3_length: 15
clone_size: few
d_call: TRBD1
v_call: TRBV4-1
j_call: TRBJ2-7

cdr3_aa: CASSQDGTSAYNEQFF
cdr3_nt: TGCGCCAGCAGCCAAGATGGGACTAGCGCCTACAATGAGCAGTTCTTC
cdr3_length: 16
clone_size: many
d_call: TRBD2
v_call: TRBV4-3
j_call: TRBJ2-1

cdr3_aa: CASSFGRTNIQYF
cdr3_nt: TGTGCCAGCAGTTTCGGCAGGACAAACATTCAGTACTTC
cdr3_length: 13
clone_size: -
d_call: -
v_call: TRBV12-3/TRBV12-4
j_call: TRBJ2-4

cdr3_aa: CASSYLQGAQETQYF
cdr3_nt: TGTGCCAGCAGTTACTTACAGGGGGCGCAGGAGACCCAGTACTTC
cdr3_length: 15
clone_size: -
d_call: TRBD1
v_call: TRBV6-5
j_call: TRBJ2-5

cdr3_aa: CASSPINTNTGELFF
cdr3_nt: TGTGCCAGCAGCCCCATCAATACGAACACCGGGGAGCTGTTTTTT
cdr3_length: 15
clone_size: -
d_call: -
v_call: TRBV5-6
j_call: TRBJ2-2

cdr3_aa: CASSYSLAGATDTQYF
cdr3_nt: TGTGCCAGCAGTTACTCGCTAGCGGGGGCCACAGATACGCAGTATTTT
cdr3_length: 16
clone_size: many
d_call: TRBD2
v_call: TRBV6-6
j_call: TRBJ2-3

cdr3_aa: CASSQDPGGPADTQYF
cdr3_nt: TGCGCCAGCAGCCAAGACCCGGGGGGGCCCGCAGATACGCAGTATTTT
cdr3_length: 16
clone_size: -
d_call: TRBD2
v_call: TRBV4-1
j_call: TRBJ2-3

cdr3_aa: CASSYDLSYEQYF
cdr3_nt: TGTGCCAGCAGTTACGACTTATCCTACGAGCAGTACTTC
cdr3_length: 13
clone_size: many
d_call: -
v_call: TRBV6-2/TRBV6-3
j_call: TRBJ2-7

cdr3_aa: CASSQEAGMSGIQYF
cdr3_nt: TGTGCCAGCAGCCAAGAAGCCGGGATGAGTGGCATTCAGTACTTC
cdr3_length: 15
clone_size: -
d_call: -
v_call: TRBV3-1
j_call: TRBJ2-4

cdr3_aa: CASRLAGGMHEQFF
cdr3_nt: TGTGCCAGTAGGCTAGCGGGGGGGATGCATGAGCAGTTCTTC
cdr3_length: 14
clone_size: few
d_call: TRBD2
v_call: TRBV19
j_call: TRBJ2-1

cdr3_aa: CASRRSTGSNQPQHF
cdr3_nt: TGTGCCAGCAGGAGATCGACAGGGTCAAATCAGCCCCAGCATTTT
cdr3_length: 15
clone_size: -
d_call: TRBD1
v_call: TRBV6-5
j_call: TRBJ1-5

cdr3_aa: CASSQETLGGTQYF
cdr3_nt: TGCGCCAGCAGCCAAGAAACCCTCGGGGGCACCCAGTACTTC
cdr3_length: 14
clone_size: -
d_call: -
v_call: TRBV4-3
j_call: TRBJ2-5

cdr3_aa: CAISESKGASSPLHF
cdr3_nt: TGTGCCATCAGTGAGTCGAAGGGGGCTTCTTCACCCCTCCACTTT
cdr3_length: 15
clone_size: few
d_call: TRBD1
v_call: TRBV10-3
j_call: TRBJ1-6

cdr3_aa: CASSQRVDSPNYGYTF
cdr3_nt: TGCGCCAGCAGCCAAAGGGTTGACAGCCCTAACTATGGCTACACCTTC
cdr3_length: 16
clone_size: -
d_call: -
v_call: TRBV4-1
j_call: TRBJ1-2

cdr3_aa: CAILEVGSDPPTQYF
cdr3_nt: TGTGCCATCCTAGAGGTCGGGTCGGATCCACCTACGCAGTATTTT
cdr3_length: 15
clone_size: many
d_call: -
v_call: TRBV6-5
j_call: TRBJ2-3

cdr3_aa: CASSLLSGGDYEQYF
cdr3_nt: TGTGCCAGCAGCCTTTTGAGCGGGGGGGACTACGAGCAGTACTTC
cdr3_length: 15
clone_size: -
d_call: TRBD2
v_call: TRBV7-3
j_call: TRBJ2-7

cdr3_aa: CASSHRGRPSEAFF
cdr3_nt: TGTGCCAGCAGCCACCGGGGACGCCCGTCTGAAGCTTTCTTT
cdr3_length: 14
clone_size: few
d_call: -
v_call: TRBV7-2
j_call: TRBJ1-1

cdr3_aa: CASSPQGPTEAFF
cdr3_nt: TGTGCCAGTAGTCCCCAGGGCCCCACTGAAGCTTTCTTT
cdr3_length: 13
clone_size: many
d_call: -
v_call: TRBV19
j_call: TRBJ1-1

cdr3_aa: CASSVGGSTEAFF
cdr3_nt: TGTGCCAGCAGCGTAGGAGGGAGTACTGAAGCTTTCTTT
cdr3_length: 13
clone_size: -
d_call: -
v_call: TRBV9
j_call: TRBJ1-1